The 20 T cell receptor beta chains given below trace back to one sample, sequenced in a study of blood T cell repertoires in COVID-19. Generated by immunoSEQ multiplex PCR, the TCRdb table keeps only in-frame clones and is missing some. The sample consists of around 330,000 clones, around nine tenths of them appearing once. Sequencing was performed on peripheral blood. Source of these receptors: a woman in her 50s with active or convalescent COVID-19.

This clone was seen more than once but under ten times. The V gene is TRBV5-1, the J gene TRBJ2-2; 8 bases are shared with TRBD1. The CDR3 is made up of 15 amino acids. CDR1 is SGHRS, CDR2 YFSETQ, per germline. V shed 4 bases, J shed 8 bases, and the junction held 10 bases outside the gene matches. CDR3 in DNA: TGCGCCAGCAGCCCTGGACAGGGAGGCTGGGGGGAGCTGTTTTTT. Translating gives CASSPGQGGWGELFF.

The chain carries TRBV5-1 and TRBJ2-5; TRBD2 matches 7 bases. CDR3 length: 17 residues. V dropped 0 bases and J dropped 0; count of bases not matched to a gene: 8. Germline V CDR1 and CDR2: SGHRS, YFSETQ. CDR3 residues: CASSLATAGANQETQYF. The DNA of the CDR3 is TGCGCCAGCAGCTTGGCCACGGCGGGAGCTAACCAAGAGACCCAGTACTTC.

The chain couples TRBV7-2 to TRBJ1-3; D possibly corresponds to TRBD1 (6 bases). V lost 3 bases and J lost 4, with 16 bases in between. The CDR3 has 16 amino acids. Germline values: CDR1 SGHTA, CDR2 FQGNSA. CDR3 amino acids: CASSFGATGQGNTIYF. In DNA form, the CDR3 reads TGTGCCAGCAGCTTCGGTGCGACAGGACAGGGAAACACCATATATTTT.

V gene TRBV7-4 combines with J gene TRBJ2-1, with D tentatively TRBD1 (5 bases). V dropped 2 bases and J dropped 9 bases, with 17 bases sitting between them. The CDR3 loop spans 15 amino acids. In germline, CDR1 is SGHVT, CDR2 SQSDAQ. DNA for the CDR3: TGTGCCAGCAGCTTAACTCCTCAGCAGGGTCCTGAGCAGTTCTTC. It is translated as CASSLTPQQGPEQFF. Full variable domain (remainder filled in from reference TRBV7-4 and TRBJ2-1): GAGVSQSPRYKVAKRGRDVALRCDSISGHVTLYWYRQTLGQGSEVLTYSQSDAQRDKSGRPSGRFSAERPERSVSTLKIQRTEQGDSAVYLCASSLTPQQGPEQFFGPGTRLTVL.

The gene calls are TRBV11-2 and TRBJ1-1; D not certain. From germline, CDR1 is SGHAT and CDR2 FQNNGV. The CDR3 totals 13 residues. The germline V and J ends were trimmed by 5 bases and 0 bases, with 7 bases remaining between them. Here the CDR3 DNA reads TGTGCCAGCAGCGACAAACTGAACACTGAAGCTTTCTTT. Its translation: CASSDKLNTEAFF.

The chain is built from TRBV7-2 and TRBJ1-2; D unresolved. Trimming removed 5 bases at V and 4 bases at J, with 8 bases between. CDR1 is SGHTA and CDR2 is FQGNSA in the germline V gene. The CDR3 loop spans 12 amino acids. The CDR3: CASSAQSYGYTF. In DNA, the CDR3 is TGTGCCAGCAGCGCACAGAGCTATGGCTACACCTTC. Looking up the rest from reference TRBV7-2 and TRBJ1-2 gives the full variable domain: GAGVSQSPSNKVTEKGKDVELRCDPISGHTALYWYRQSLGQGLEFLIYFQGNSAPDKSGLPSDRFSAERTGGSVSTLTIQRTQQEDSAVYLCASSAQSYGYTFGSGTRLTVV.

V is TRBV4-1 and J is TRBJ2-7; perhaps TRBD2 as D (6 bases). Germline CDR1 MGHRA, CDR2 YSYEKL. This CDR3 has 13 residues. V lost 1 base, J lost 6 bases, and 10 bases lay in between. This chain's CDR3 is CASSQVIGSEQYF. CDR3 nucleotides: TGCGCCAGCAGCCAAGTGATCGGGAGCGAGCAGTACTTC.

The chain carries TRBV13 and TRBJ1-2, with D unresolved. The CDR3 has 13 residues. In germline, CDR1 is PRHDT, CDR2 FYEKMQ (reference sequence). V lost 5 bases and J 4 bases, leaving 11 bases between the germline ends. This CDR3 reads CASSRGTSYGYTF. Here the CDR3 DNA reads TGTGCCAGCAGCCGCGGTACCTCCTATGGCTACACCTTC. Together with reference TRBV13 and TRBJ1-2, the CDR3 gives the full variable domain: AAGVIQSPRHLIKEKRETATLKCYPIPRHDTVYWYQQGPGQDPQFLISFYEKMQSDKGSIPDRFSAQQFSDYHSELNMSSLELGDSALYFCASSRGTSYGYTFGSGTRLTVV.

The J gene is TRBJ1-2, the V gene TRBV19; 9 bases align to TRBD1. J was trimmed by 2 bases and V by 3 bases; bases with no gene match: 10. The germline CDR1 and CDR2 sequences are LNHDA and SQIVND (reference sequence). The CDR3 extends over 17 amino acids. The CDR3 DNA reads TGTGCCAGTAGTATCATAGGACAGGGGATTCAAAACTATGGCTACACCTTC. Residues: CASSIIGQGIQNYGYTF.

This rearrangement joins TRBV15 to TRBJ2-3, with 11 bases aligning to TRBD1. The CDR3 is 16 residues long. Germline values: CDR1 LNHNV, CDR2 YYDKDF (reference sequence). Trimming cost V 3 bases and J 5 bases; bases outside gene matches: 7. The CDR3 sequence: CATSSVGTGGKDTQYF. The CDR3 coding sequence is TGTGCCACCAGCAGCGTCGGGACAGGGGGGAAAGATACGCAGTATTTT.

The chain is built from TRBV30 and TRBJ1-4; 7 nucleotides agree with TRBD1. Trimming at V came to 2 bases and at J to 4 bases, leaving 4 bases not matched to a gene. The CDR3 sequence is 14 residues long. Germline CDR1 GTSNPN, CDR2 SVGIG (reference sequence). In DNA, the CDR3 is TGTGCCTGGAGTAGGACAGGCAATAATGAAAAACTGTTTTTT. Amino acid sequence: CAWSRTGNNEKLFF.

The V and J genes are TRBV10-3 and TRBJ2-3, with 8 bases lining up with TRBD2. The CDR3 is 14 residues long. V trimming: 6 bases; J trimming: 2 bases; junction bases outside the gene matches: 4. From germline, CDR1 is ENHRY and CDR2 SYGVKD. Written as DNA, the CDR3 is TGTGCCATCAGCCTTAGCGGGAACACAGATACGCAGTATTTT. It codes for CAISLSGNTDTQYF.

The chain recombines TRBV5-1 with TRBJ1-3; 7 nucleotides match TRBD1. The trim removed 1 base at V and 8 bases at J, leaving 9 bases unmatched. Germline V gene data show CDR1 as SGHRS and CDR2 as YFSETQ. The CDR3 contains 15 residues. The CDR3 bases are TGCGCCAGCAGCTTGACTGTCGGACAGGCAGACACCATATATTTT. This translates into CASSLTVGQADTIYF.

The chain employs TRBV7-9 and TRBJ2-2, with a tentative D call TRBD1 (5 bases). CDR1 is SEHNR, CDR2 FQNEAQ, per germline (reference sequence). The length of the CDR3 is 15 residues. Trimming cost V 3 bases and J 2 bases, with 10 bases left between them. CDR3: CASSFAGLNTGELFF. CDR3 sequence (DNA): TGTGCCAGCAGCTTTGCAGGGCTAAACACCGGGGAGCTGTTTTTT.

The chain joins TRBV6-2 or TRBV6-3 to TRBJ1-2, with a weak D call TRBD1 (5 bases). CDR1 and CDR2 from the germline V gene are MNHEY and SVGEGT. Trimming shortened V by 6 bases and J by 3 bases, and 11 bases separated the two germline ends. The length of the CDR3 is 13 residues. CDR3 nucleotide sequence: TGTGCCAGCAGCGACAGCACACACTATGGCTACACCTTC. It translates to CASSDSTHYGYTF.

The chain is built from TRBV4-1 and TRBJ1-3; D ambiguous. Trimming removed 3 bases from V and 0 bases from J, with 9 bases in between. Germline CDR1 and CDR2: MGHRA and YSYEKL. This CDR3 spans 15 amino acids. As DNA, the CDR3 is TGCGCCAGCAGCCACGACGGGAGCTCTGGAAACACCATATATTTT. This codes for CASSHDGSSGNTIYF.

This sequence joins TRBV19 and TRBJ1-5; D ambiguous. Between the trimmed V and J ends, which lost 7 bases and 6 bases, there was a span of 4 bases. Per germline, CDR1 LNHDA and CDR2 SQIVND (reference sequence). The CDR3 loop spans 10 amino acids. CDR3 DNA: TGTGCCAGTAATAGTCAGCCCCAGCATTTT. Translated, it gives CASNSQPQHF.

The rearrangement joins TRBV15 to TRBJ2-5; D is perhaps TRBD2 (7 bases). Germline V gene sequence: CDR1 LNHNV, CDR2 YYDKDF (reference sequence). The CDR3 covers 19 residues. The V end was cut by 5 bases, the J end by 5 bases, with 30 bases between. CDR3 DNA: TGTGCCACCAGCGAGGGGGGTTACGAGTGGACTAGTCGGATGGAGACCCAGTACTTC. Protein product: CATSEGGYEWTSRMETQYF. Full variable domain (remainder filled in from reference TRBV15 and TRBJ2-5): DAMVIQNPRYQVTQFGKPVTLSCSQTLNHNVMYWYQQKSSQAPKLLFHYYDKDFNNEADTPDNFQSRRPNTSFCFLDIRSPGLGDTAMYLCATSEGGYEWTSRMETQYFGPGTRLLVL.

The chain uses TRBV13 and TRBJ1-6; 9 nucleotides align to TRBD1. Per germline, CDR1 PRHDT and CDR2 FYEKMQ (reference sequence). The CDR3 length is 15 residues. Trimming at V came to 5 bases and at J to 9 bases, leaving 8 bases not matched to a gene. In DNA, the CDR3 is TGTGCCAGCAGCCGTCCGGGACAGGGAGGTTCACCCCTCCACTTT. As protein: CASSRPGQGGSPLHF.

This chain connects TRBV5-1 to TRBJ2-7; 13 nucleotides agree with TRBD2. The CDR3 has 16 residues. J was trimmed by 3 bases and V by 0 bases; bases with no gene match: 3. Germline CDR1 SGHRS, CDR2 YFSETQ. The CDR3 loop reads CASSLGGTSGIYEQYF. The CDR3 DNA reads TGCGCCAGCAGCTTGGGGGGGACTAGCGGGATCTACGAGCAGTACTTC.